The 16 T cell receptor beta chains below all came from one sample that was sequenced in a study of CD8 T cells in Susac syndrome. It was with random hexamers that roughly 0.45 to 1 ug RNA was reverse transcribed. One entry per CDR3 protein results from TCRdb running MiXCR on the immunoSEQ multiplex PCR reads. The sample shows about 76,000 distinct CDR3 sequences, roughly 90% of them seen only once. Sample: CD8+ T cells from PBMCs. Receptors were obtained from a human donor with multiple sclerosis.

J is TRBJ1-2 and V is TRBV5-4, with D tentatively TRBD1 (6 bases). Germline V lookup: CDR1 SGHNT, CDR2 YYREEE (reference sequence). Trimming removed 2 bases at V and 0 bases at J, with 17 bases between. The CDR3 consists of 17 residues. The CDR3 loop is CASSFLQGGRSNYGYTF. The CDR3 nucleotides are TGTGCCAGCAGCTTCCTACAGGGTGGGCGTTCTAACTATGGCTACACCTTC.

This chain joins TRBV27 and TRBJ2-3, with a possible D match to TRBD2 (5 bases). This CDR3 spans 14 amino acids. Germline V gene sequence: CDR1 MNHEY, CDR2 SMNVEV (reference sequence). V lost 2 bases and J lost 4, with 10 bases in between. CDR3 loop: CASSLMAGPDTQYF. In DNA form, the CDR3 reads TGTGCCAGCAGTTTAATGGCGGGCCCAGATACGCAGTATTTT.

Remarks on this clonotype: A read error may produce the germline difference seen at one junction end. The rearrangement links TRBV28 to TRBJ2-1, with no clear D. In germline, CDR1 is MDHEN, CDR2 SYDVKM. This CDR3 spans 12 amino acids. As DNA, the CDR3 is TGTGCCACCAGTCTGAGAAACAATGAGCAGTTCTTC. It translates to CATSLRNNEQFF.

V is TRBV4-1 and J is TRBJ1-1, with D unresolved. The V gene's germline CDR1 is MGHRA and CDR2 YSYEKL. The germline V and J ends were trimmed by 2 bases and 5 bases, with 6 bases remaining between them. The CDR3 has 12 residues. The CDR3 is CASSQRGTEAFF. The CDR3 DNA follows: TGCGCCAGCAGCCAAAGAGGGACTGAAGCTTTCTTT.

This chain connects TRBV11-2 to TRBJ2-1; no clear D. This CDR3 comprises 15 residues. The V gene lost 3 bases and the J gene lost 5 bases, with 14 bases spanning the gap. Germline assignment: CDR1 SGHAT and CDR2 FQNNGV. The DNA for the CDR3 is TGTGCCAGCAGCTTTGAGGCTACCCAGAACAATGAGCAGTTCTTC. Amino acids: CASSFEATQNNEQFF.

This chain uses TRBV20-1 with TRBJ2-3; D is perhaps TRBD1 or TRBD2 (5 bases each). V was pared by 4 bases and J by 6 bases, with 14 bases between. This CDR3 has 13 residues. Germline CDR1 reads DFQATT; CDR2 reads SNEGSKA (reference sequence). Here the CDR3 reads CSATRGPTDTQYF. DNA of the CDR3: TGCAGTGCTACCCGGGGACCCACGGATACGCAGTATTTT.

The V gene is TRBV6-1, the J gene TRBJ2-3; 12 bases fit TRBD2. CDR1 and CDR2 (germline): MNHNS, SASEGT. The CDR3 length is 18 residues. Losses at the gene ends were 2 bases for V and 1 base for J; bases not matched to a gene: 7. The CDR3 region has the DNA TGTGCCAGCAGTGAAAGGACTAGCGGGAAGAGTGGCACAGATACGCAGTATTTT. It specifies CASSERTSGKSGTDTQYF.

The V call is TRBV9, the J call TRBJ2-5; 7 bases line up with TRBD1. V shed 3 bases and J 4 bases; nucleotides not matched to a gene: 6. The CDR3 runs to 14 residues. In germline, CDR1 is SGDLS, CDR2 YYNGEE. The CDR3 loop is CASSDFRGSETQYF. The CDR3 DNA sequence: TGTGCCAGCAGCGACTTCAGGGGGTCAGAGACCCAGTACTTC.

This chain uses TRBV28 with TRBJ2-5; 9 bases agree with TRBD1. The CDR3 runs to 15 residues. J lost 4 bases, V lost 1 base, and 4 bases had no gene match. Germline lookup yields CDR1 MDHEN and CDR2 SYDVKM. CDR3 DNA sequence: TGTGCCAGCAGTTTATTCACAGGGGGCACAGAGACCCAGTACTTC. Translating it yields CASSLFTGGTETQYF.

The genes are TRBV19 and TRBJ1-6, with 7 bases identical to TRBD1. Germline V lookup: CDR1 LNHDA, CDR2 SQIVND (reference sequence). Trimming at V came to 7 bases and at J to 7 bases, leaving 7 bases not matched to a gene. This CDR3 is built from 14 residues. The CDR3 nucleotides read TGTGCCAGTAACCTGACAGGGCGGAATTCACCCCTCCACTTT. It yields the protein CASNLTGRNSPLHF.

For the CDR3, the DNA is TGTGCCAGTAAGTCGGGGTTGAACACTGAAGCTTTCTTT. Its translation: CASKSGLNTEAFF. The chain has TRBV19 and TRBJ1-1; D remains unclear. The V gene's germline CDR1 is LNHDA and CDR2 SQIVND (reference sequence). V lost 7 bases and J 0 bases, leaving 9 bases between the germline ends. CDR3 length: 13 residues. Supplemented by reference TRBV19 and TRBJ1-1, the full variable domain reads DGGITQSPKYLFRKEGQNVTLSCEQNLNHDAMYWYRQDPGQGLRLIYYSQIVNDFQKGDIAEGYSVSREKKESFPLTVTSAQKNPTAFYLCASKSGLNTEAFFGQGTRLTVV.

The CDR3 bases are TGTGCCAGTAGTCCGGGACAGCCTGCCTATGGCTACACCTTC. This gives the protein CASSPGQPAYGYTF. The chain uses TRBV19 and TRBJ1-2; TRBD1 matches 7 bases. Germline V gives CDR1 LNHDA, CDR2 SQIVND (reference sequence). The CDR3 contains 14 residues. V lost 5 bases to trimming and J lost 4 bases; unmatched junction nucleotides: 7.

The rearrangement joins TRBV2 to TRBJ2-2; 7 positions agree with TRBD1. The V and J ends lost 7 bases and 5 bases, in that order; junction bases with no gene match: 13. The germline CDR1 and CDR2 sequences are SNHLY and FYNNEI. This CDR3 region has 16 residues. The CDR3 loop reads CASTGVGRGLTGELFF. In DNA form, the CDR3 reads TGTGCCAGCACTGGAGTAGGCAGGGGGTTGACCGGGGAGCTGTTTTTT.

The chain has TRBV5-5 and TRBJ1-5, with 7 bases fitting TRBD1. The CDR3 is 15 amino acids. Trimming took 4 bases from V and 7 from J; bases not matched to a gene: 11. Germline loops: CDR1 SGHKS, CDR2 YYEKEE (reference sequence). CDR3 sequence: CASSLGQLRGQPQHF. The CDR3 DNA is TGTGCCAGCAGCCTGGGACAGCTGAGGGGACAGCCCCAGCATTTT. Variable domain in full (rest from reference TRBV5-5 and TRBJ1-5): DAGVTQSPTHLIKTRGQQVTLRCSPISGHKSVSWYQQVLGQGPQFIFQYYEKEERGRGNFPDRFSARQFPNYSSELNVNALLLGDSALYLCASSLGQLRGQPQHFGDGTRLSIL.

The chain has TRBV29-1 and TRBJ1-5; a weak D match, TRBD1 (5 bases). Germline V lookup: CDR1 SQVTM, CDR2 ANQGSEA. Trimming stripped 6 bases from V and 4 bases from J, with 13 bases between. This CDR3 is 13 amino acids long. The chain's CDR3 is CSVPGKGNQPQHF. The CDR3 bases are TGCAGCGTGCCAGGGAAGGGGAATCAGCCCCAGCATTTT.

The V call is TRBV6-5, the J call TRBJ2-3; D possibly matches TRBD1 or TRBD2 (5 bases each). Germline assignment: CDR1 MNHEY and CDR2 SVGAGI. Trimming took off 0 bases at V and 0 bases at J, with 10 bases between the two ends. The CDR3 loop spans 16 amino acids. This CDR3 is CASSYSRDPSTDTQYF. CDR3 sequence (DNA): TGTGCCAGCAGTTACTCCAGGGACCCTAGCACAGATACGCAGTATTTT.